This TCR beta chain derives from a study of T-cell memory formation after mild COVID-19. For the study at large: Largely, the TCR clusters proved donor specific.

After removal of 5 bases from V and 6 bases from J, the junction contained 7 bases not matched to a gene. In germline, CDR1 is SEHNR, CDR2 FQNEAQ (reference sequence). This CDR3 is built from 15 residues. With constant-segment primers, 5'RACE yielded cDNA libraries of TCR alpha and TCR beta that carried sample barcodes and UMIs. TCRdb analysed the 5' RACE reads with MiXCR anew, one entry per CDR3 protein. The table lists 550,000 to 600,000 distinct CDR3 sequences, roughly 22% of them singletons. In its sample, this clonotype was seen a few times. The chain joins TRBV7-9 to TRBJ2-1, with 10 bases lining up with TRBD2. This clonotype was obtained from an adult woman who had mild COVID-19 (a few samples of this study predate the infection). Cell type and time point are not known. The sequenced sample was PBMCs or a T cell subset sorted from them (not recorded which). CDR3 amino acids: CASSAQVAGGNEQFF. The CDR3 DNA sequence: TGTGCCAGCAGCGCACAGGTAGCGGGGGGCAATGAGCAGTTCTTC.